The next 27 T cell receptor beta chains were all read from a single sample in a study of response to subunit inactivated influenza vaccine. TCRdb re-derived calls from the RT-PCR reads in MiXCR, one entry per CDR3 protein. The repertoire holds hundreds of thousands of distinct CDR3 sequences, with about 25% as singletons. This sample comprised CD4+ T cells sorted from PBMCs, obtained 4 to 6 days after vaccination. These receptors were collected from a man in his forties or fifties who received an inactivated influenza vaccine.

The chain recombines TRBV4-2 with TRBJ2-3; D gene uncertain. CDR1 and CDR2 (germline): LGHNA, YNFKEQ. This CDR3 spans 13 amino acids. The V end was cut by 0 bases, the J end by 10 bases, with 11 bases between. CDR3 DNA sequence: TGTGCCAGCAGCCAAGATGTCGCTCAGTCGCAGTATTTT. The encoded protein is CASSQDVAQSQYF.

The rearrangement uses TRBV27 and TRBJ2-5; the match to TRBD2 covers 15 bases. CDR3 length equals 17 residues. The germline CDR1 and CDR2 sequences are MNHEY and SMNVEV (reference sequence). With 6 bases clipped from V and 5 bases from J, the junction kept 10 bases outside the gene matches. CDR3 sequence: CASSTGLAGGLVETQYF. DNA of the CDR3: TGTGCCAGCAGCACCGGACTAGCGGGGGGGCTGGTGGAGACCCAGTACTTC.

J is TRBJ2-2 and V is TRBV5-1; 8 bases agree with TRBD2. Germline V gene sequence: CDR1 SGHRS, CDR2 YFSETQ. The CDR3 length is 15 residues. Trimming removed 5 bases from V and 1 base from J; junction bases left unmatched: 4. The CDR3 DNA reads TGCGCCAGCAGGCGGCTAGCGGGGAACACCGGGGAGCTGTTTTTT. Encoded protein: CASRRLAGNTGELFF.

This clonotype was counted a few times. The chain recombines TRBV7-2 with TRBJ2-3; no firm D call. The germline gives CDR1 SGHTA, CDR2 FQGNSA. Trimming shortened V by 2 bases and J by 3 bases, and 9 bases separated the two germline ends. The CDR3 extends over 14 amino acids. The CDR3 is CASSLQSRTDTQYF. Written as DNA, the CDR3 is TGTGCCAGCAGCTTACAATCGCGGACAGATACGCAGTATTTT.

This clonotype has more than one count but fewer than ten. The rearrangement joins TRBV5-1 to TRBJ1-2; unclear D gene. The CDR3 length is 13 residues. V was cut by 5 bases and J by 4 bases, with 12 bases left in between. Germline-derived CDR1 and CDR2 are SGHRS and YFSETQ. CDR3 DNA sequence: TGCGCCAGCAGTCGTGCGGAGACCTATGGCTACACCTTC. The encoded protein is CASSRAETYGYTF.

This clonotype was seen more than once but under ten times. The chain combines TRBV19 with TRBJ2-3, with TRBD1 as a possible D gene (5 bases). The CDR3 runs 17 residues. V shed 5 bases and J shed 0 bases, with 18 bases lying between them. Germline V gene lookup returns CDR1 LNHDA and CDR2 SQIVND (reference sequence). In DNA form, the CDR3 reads TGTGCCAGTAGTCCGACCAGGGTGGGGTCAAGCACAGATACGCAGTATTTT. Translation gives CASSPTRVGSSTDTQYF.

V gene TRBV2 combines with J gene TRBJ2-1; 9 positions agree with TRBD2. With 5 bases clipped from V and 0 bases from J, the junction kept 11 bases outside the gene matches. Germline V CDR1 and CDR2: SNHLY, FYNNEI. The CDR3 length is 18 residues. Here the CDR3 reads CASSRGTSPRSSYNEQFF. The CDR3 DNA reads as TGTGCCAGCAGTCGGGGGACTAGCCCTAGGAGCTCCTACAATGAGCAGTTCTTC. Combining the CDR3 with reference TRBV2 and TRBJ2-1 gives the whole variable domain EPEVTQTPSHQVTQMGQEVILRCVPISNHLYFYWYRQILGQKVEFLVSFYNNEISEKSEIFDDQFSVERPDGSNFTLKIRSTKLEDSAMYFCASSRGTSPRSSYNEQFFGPGTRLTVL.

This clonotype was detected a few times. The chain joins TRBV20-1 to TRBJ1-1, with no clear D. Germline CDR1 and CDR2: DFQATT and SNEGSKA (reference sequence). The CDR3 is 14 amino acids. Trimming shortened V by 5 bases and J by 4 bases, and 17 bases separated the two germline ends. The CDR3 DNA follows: TGCAGTGCTTCCAATTTTAGGCTGCGCACTGAAGCTTTCTTT. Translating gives CSASNFRLRTEAFF.

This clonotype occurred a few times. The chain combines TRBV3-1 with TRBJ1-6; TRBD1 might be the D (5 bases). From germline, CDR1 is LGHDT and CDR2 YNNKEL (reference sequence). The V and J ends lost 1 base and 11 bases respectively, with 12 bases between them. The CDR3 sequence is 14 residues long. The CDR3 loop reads CASSQATAFAPLHF. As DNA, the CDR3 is TGTGCCAGCAGCCAAGCGACAGCCTTCGCACCCCTCCACTTT.

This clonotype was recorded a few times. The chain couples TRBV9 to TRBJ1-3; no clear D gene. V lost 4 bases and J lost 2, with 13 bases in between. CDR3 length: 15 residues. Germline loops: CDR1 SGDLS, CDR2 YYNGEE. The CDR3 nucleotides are TGTGCCAGCAGCCAAGGGATGCGAACTGGAAACACCATATATTTT. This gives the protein CASSQGMRTGNTIYF.

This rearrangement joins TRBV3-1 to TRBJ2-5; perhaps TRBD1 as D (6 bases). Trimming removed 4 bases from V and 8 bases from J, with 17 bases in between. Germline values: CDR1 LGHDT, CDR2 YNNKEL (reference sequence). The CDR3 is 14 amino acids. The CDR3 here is CASSPGQPWPTQYF. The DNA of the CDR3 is TGTGCCAGCAGCCCAGGACAGCCTTGGCCTACCCAGTACTTC.

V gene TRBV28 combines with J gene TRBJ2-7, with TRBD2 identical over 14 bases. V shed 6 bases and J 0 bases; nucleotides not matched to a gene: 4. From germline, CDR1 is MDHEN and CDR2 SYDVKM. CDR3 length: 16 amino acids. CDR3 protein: CASRPGTSGSSYEQYF. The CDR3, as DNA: TGTGCCAGCAGACCCGGGACTAGCGGGAGCTCCTACGAGCAGTACTTC.

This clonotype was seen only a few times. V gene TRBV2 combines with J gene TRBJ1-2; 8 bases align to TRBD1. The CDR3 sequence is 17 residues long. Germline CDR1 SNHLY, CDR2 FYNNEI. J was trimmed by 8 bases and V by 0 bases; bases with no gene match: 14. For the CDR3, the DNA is TGTGCCAGCAGTGAAGCGTCGGCCCGGACAGGGCGGTGGGGCTACACCTTC. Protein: CASSEASARTGRWGYTF.

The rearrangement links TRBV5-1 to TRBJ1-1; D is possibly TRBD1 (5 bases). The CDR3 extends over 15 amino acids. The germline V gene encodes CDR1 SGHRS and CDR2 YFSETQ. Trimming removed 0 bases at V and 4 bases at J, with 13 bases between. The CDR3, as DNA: TGCGCCAGCAGCTTGGACTGGGGCGCATCCACTGAAGCTTTCTTT. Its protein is CASSLDWGASTEAFF.

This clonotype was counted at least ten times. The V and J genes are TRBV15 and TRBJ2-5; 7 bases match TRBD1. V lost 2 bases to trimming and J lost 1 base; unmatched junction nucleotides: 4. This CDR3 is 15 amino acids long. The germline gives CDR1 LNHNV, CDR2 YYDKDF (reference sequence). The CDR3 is CATSRSDRAQETQYF. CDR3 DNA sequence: TGTGCCACCAGCAGAAGCGACAGGGCCCAAGAGACCCAGTACTTC.

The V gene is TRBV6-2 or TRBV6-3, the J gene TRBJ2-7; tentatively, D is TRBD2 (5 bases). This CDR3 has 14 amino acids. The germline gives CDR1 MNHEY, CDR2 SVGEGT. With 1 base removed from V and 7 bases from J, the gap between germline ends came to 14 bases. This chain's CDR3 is CASSYYSRTEEQYF. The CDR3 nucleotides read TGTGCCAGCAGTTACTATTCTAGGACTGAAGAGCAGTACTTC.

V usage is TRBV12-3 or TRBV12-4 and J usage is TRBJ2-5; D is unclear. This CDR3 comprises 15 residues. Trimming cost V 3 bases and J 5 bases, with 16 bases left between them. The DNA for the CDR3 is TGTGCCAGCAGTTTGACCCTCATAGCTTCGGAGACCCAGTACTTC. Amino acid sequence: CASSLTLIASETQYF.

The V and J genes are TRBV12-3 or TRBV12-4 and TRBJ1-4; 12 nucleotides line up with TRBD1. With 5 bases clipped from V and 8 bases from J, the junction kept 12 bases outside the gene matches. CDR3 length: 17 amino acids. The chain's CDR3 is CASSPGTGGFRGEKLFF. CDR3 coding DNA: TGTGCCAGCAGTCCCGGGACAGGGGGCTTCCGAGGCGAAAAACTGTTTTTT.

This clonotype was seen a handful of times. CDR3 in DNA: TGCGCCAGCAGCTGGGATAGCGGGCCCCACAGCGAGCAGTACTTC. Amino acid sequence: CASSWDSGPHSEQYF. This sequence joins TRBV5-1 and TRBJ2-7; TRBD2 aligns across 7 bases. In germline, CDR1 is SGHRS, CDR2 YFSETQ. The J segment lost 6 bases and the V segment lost 3 bases, leaving 12 bases of the junction unmatched. This CDR3 has 15 amino acids.

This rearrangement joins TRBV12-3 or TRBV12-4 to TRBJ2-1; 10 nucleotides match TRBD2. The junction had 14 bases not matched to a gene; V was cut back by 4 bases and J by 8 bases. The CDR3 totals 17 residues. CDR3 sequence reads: CASSSASGRDPTDEQFF. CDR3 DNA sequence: TGTGCCAGCAGTTCTGCCAGCGGGAGGGACCCTACGGATGAGCAGTTCTTC.

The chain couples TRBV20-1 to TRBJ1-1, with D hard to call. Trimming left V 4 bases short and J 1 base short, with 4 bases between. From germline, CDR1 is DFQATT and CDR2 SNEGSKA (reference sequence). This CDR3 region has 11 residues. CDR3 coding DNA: TGCAGTGCTAACAGGAACACTGAAGCTTTCTTT. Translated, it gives CSANRNTEAFF.

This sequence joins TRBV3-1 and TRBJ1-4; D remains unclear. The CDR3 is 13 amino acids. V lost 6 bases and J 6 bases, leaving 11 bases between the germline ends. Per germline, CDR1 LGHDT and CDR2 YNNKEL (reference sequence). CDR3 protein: CASSRIIDEKLFF. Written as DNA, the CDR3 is TGTGCCAGCAGTCGGATTATCGATGAAAAACTGTTTTTT.

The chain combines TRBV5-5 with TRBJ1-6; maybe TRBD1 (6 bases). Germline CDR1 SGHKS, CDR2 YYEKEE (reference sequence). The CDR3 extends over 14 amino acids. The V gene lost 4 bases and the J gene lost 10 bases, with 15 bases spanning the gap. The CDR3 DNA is TGTGCCAGCAGCACGGGACATGGCGGCTCACCCCTCCACTTT. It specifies CASSTGHGGSPLHF. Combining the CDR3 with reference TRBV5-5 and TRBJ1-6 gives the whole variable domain DAGVTQSPTHLIKTRGQQVTLRCSPISGHKSVSWYQQVLGQGPQFIFQYYEKEERGRGNFPDRFSARQFPNYSSELNVNALLLGDSALYLCASSTGHGGSPLHFGNGTRLTVT.

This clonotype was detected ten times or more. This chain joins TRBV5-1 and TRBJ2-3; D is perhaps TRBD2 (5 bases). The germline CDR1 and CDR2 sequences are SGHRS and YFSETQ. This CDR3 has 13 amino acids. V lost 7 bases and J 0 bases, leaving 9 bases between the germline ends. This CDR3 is CASWTQSTDTQYF. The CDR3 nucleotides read TGCGCCAGCTGGACTCAAAGCACAGATACGCAGTATTTT.

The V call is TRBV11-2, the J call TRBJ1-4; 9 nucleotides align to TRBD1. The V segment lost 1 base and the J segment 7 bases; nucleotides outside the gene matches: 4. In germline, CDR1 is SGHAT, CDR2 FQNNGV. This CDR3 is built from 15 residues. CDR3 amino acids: CASSLAQGAFEKLFF. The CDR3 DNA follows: TGTGCCAGCAGCTTAGCACAGGGGGCTTTTGAAAAACTGTTTTTT.

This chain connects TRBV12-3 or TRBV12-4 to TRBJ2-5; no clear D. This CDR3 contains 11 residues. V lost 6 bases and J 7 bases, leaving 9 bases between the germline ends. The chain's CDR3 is CASSLIGTQYF. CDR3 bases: TGTGCCAGCAGCCTCATCGGGACCCAGTACTTC.

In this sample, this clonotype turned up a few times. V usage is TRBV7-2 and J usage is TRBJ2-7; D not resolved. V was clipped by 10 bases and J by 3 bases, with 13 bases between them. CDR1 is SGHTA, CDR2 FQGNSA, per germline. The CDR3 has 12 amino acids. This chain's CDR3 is CAIRTGRYEQYF. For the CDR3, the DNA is TGTGCCATCCGGACGGGCCGCTACGAGCAGTACTTC.